A selection of T cell receptor beta chains follows, all from one sample in a study of T-cell reconstitution after alpha-beta-depleted transplantation in children. TCRdb ran MiXCR on the PCR reads and lists one entry per CDR3 protein. The sample consists of about 440,000 distinct CDR3 sequences, roughly 44% of them appearing once. The source material was PBMCs, sampled before TCRalphabeta/CD19-depleted stem cell transplant. The source of these receptors is a girl aged 2 to 10 with aplastic anemia, due to receive a stem cell transplant. Each CDR3 is given with its conserved first and last residue. The D gene is left open where the match is weak. Rows give clone size only sometimes, using once, few, many, or a class for an expanded clone.

>TRBV25-1|-|TRBD1|TRBJ1-1|15
CASSARRDRGTEAFF
TGTGCCAGCAGTGCAAGACGGGACAGGGGAACTGAAGCTTTCTTT
>TRBV2|-|-|TRBJ2-3|10
CASILDTQYF
TGTGCCAGCATCCTGGATACGCAGTATTTT
>TRBV5-1|-|-|TRBJ2-7|13
CASSLVHHNEQYF
TGCGCCAGCAGCTTGGTACACCACAATGAGCAGTACTTC
>TRBV12-3/TRBV12-4|-|-|TRBJ2-7|15
CASSFWSQLSYEQYF
TGTGCCAGCAGTTTTTGGTCACAGCTCTCCTACGAGCAGTACTTC
>TRBV5-5|many|-|TRBJ2-1|16
CASSFAWETRQNEQFF
TGTGCCAGCAGCTTTGCCTGGGAGACTAGACAAAATGAGCAGTTCTTC
>TRBV19|-|-|TRBJ1-3|13
CASSPVFGNTIYF
TGTGCCAGTAGCCCCGTTTTTGGAAACACCATATATTTT
>TRBV11-1|-|TRBD2|TRBJ2-3|17
CASSLGVGLAATDTQYF
TGTGCCAGCAGCTTAGGAGTTGGACTAGCGGCGACAGATACGCAGTATTTT
>TRBV9|-|TRBD1|TRBJ2-6|18
CASSPRDSRLSGANVLTF
TGTGCCAGCAGCCCCAGGGACAGTCGACTCTCTGGGGCCAACGTCCTGACTTTC
>TRBV11-2|-|TRBD2|TRBJ2-1|18
CASSLFPASRGIYNEQFF
TGTGCCAGCAGCTTATTTCCCGCTTCGCGGGGGATTTACAATGAGCAGTTCTTC
>TRBV3-1|few|-|TRBJ1-4|18
CASSRRVGGPSTNEKLFF
TGTGCCAGCAGCCGGCGCGTGGGGGGCCCTTCAACTAATGAAAAACTGTTTTTT
>TRBV2|few|TRBD1|TRBJ1-2|15
CASSLGTAPNYGYTF
TGTGCCAGCAGTCTTGGGACAGCCCCTAACTATGGCTACACCTTC